The 24 T cell receptor beta chains reported below all come from one sample, sequenced in a study of T cells after yellow fever vaccination. MiXCR, run by TCRdb on the 5' RACE reads, gives a single entry per CDR3 protein. The table records more than 300,000 distinct CDR3 sequences, around 10% of them present only once. The material was CD4+ T cells sorted from PBMCs, obtained 45 days after the yellow fever booster vaccination. Receptor source: a man between 18 and 29 years old who received the YFV17D yellow fever vaccine.

This clonotype has at least ten counts. This chain uses TRBV7-9 with TRBJ1-1; D not resolved. V was shortened by 5 bases and J by 0 bases, with 10 bases between the two germline ends. Germline V gives CDR1 SEHNR, CDR2 FQNEAQ (reference sequence). The CDR3 runs to 14 residues. CDR3 in DNA: TGTGCCAGCAGCGTGGGTACGTTGAACACTGAAGCTTTCTTT. It yields the protein CASSVGTLNTEAFF.

This clonotype occurred many times. The chain links TRBV4-2 to TRBJ2-1; D tentatively reads TRBD1 or TRBD2 (6 bases each). Germline CDR1 and CDR2: LGHNA and YNFKEQ. V lost 4 bases to trimming and J lost 11 bases, with 9 bases between them. The CDR3 is made up of 11 amino acids. The CDR3 region is CASSRRGQQFF. DNA of the CDR3: TGTGCCAGCAGCCGACGGGGGCAGCAGTTCTTC.

The V gene is TRBV6-6, the J gene TRBJ2-4; the D call may be TRBD1 or TRBD2 (5 bases each). V was pared by 5 bases and J by 8 bases, with 19 bases between. The CDR3 covers 15 residues. Per the germline V gene, CDR1 is MNHNY and CDR2 is SVGAGI (reference sequence). CDR3: CASSPSRPRGDIQYF. In DNA, the CDR3 is TGTGCCAGCAGTCCCTCGCGGCCCCGAGGGGACATTCAGTACTTC.

In its sample, this clonotype was seen many times. This chain connects TRBV28 to TRBJ2-7, with D perhaps matching TRBD1 or TRBD2 (5 bases each). Per the germline V gene, CDR1 is MDHEN and CDR2 is SYDVKM. The CDR3 runs 14 residues. V lost 3 bases to trimming and J lost 0 bases, with 9 bases between them. The DNA for the CDR3 is TGTGCCAGCAGTTTTGAGGGGACCTCCTACGAGCAGTACGTC. Translation gives CASSFEGTSYEQYV.

This clonotype appeared a few times. The CDR3 bases are TGCAGCGTAGAGCGGGCCCCTAGCACAGATACGCAGTATTTT. Translation gives CSVERAPSTDTQYF. The V and J genes are TRBV29-1 and TRBJ2-3, with a tentative D call TRBD2 (6 bases). The CDR3 sequence is 14 residues long. Germline V gives CDR1 SQVTM, CDR2 ANQGSEA. Trimming pared 6 bases from V and 0 bases from J, leaving 13 bases between.

This clonotype was counted only a few times. V and J are TRBV5-6 and TRBJ2-3; D is undetermined. The CDR3 is made up of 16 amino acids. Germline V gives CDR1 SGHDT, CDR2 YYEEEE. The V end was cut by 1 base, the J end by 2 bases, with 14 bases between. DNA of the CDR3: TGTGCCAGCAGCTTGTTTTCGGACCGACCCACAGATACGCAGTATTTT. Translation: CASSLFSDRPTDTQYF.

This clonotype was recorded a few times. The chain joins TRBV7-2 to TRBJ1-5; weak D call: TRBD1 (6 bases). V was clipped by 0 bases and J by 6 bases, with 15 bases between them. The CDR3 sequence is 16 residues long. Per germline, CDR1 SGHTA and CDR2 FQGNSA. This chain's CDR3 is CASSLALSGVGQPQHF. The DNA of the CDR3 is TGTGCCAGCAGCTTAGCGCTCTCAGGGGTCGGTCAGCCCCAGCATTTT. Drawing the rest from reference TRBV7-2 and TRBJ1-5, the complete variable domain is GAGVSQSPSNKVTEKGKDVELRCDPISGHTALYWYRQSLGQGLEFLIYFQGNSAPDKSGLPSDRFSAERTGGSVSTLTIQRTQQEDSAVYLCASSLALSGVGQPQHFGDGTRLSIL.

This clonotype was seen at least ten times. This chain uses TRBV12-3 or TRBV12-4 with TRBJ2-3; D assignment may be TRBD1 or TRBD2 (5 bases each). This CDR3 is 14 amino acids long. Trimming took 0 bases from V and 2 from J, leaving 6 bases between them. CDR3 protein: CASSLAGTTDTQYF. The CDR3, as DNA: TGTGCCAGCAGTTTAGCGGGGACCACAGATACGCAGTATTTT.

The chain employs TRBV2 and TRBJ1-3, with D hard to call. Germline CDR1 SNHLY, CDR2 FYNNEI. V was shortened by 7 bases and J by 0 bases, with 7 bases between the two germline ends. The CDR3 is made up of 13 amino acids. CDR3 sequence: CASTRDSGNTIYF. The CDR3 DNA reads as TGTGCCAGCACCCGGGACTCTGGAAACACCATATATTTT.

Only a few counts were recorded for this clonotype. This chain links TRBV20-1 with TRBJ2-7, with a weak D call TRBD1 (5 bases). V was clipped by 2 bases and J by 4 bases, with 9 bases between them. The CDR3 consists of 12 residues. Per germline, CDR1 DFQATT and CDR2 SNEGSKA (reference sequence). CDR3 loop: CSARPRTYEQYV. For the CDR3, the DNA is TGCAGTGCTAGACCCAGGACATACGAGCAGTACGTC.

This clonotype has only a few counts. The genes are TRBV18 and TRBJ2-1; no clear D. V lost 6 bases and J 3 bases, leaving 12 bases between the germline ends. The CDR3 contains 14 residues. The germline gives CDR1 KGHSH, CDR2 LQKENI. As DNA, the CDR3 is TGTGCCAGCTCCCCAGACATCGTCTACAATGAGCAGTTCTTC. As protein: CASSPDIVYNEQFF.

The genes are TRBV12-5 and TRBJ2-3; the match to TRBD1 covers 7 bases. Unmatched junction bases numbered 3, after V lost 2 bases and J lost 4 bases. Germline V gene sequence: CDR1 LGHNT, CDR2 FRNRAP. The CDR3 loop spans 14 amino acids. CDR3 sequence: CASGLTGVADTQYF. The CDR3 nucleotides read TGTGCTAGTGGTTTGACAGGGGTGGCAGATACGCAGTATTTT. The full variable domain, with the rest looked up from reference TRBV12-5 and TRBJ2-3, is DARVTQTPRHKVTEMGQEVTMRCQPILGHNTVFWYRQTMMQGLELLAYFRNRAPLDDSGMPKDRFSAEMPDATLATLKIQPSEPRDSAVYFCASGLTGVADTQYFGPGTRLTVL.

The V call is TRBV7-2, the J call TRBJ2-7, with D perhaps TRBD2 (5 bases). CDR3 size: 13 residues. The germline V gene has CDR1 SGHTA and CDR2 FQGNSA. The V end lost 2 bases, the J end lost 5 bases, and 10 bases lay between the germline ends. The CDR3 DNA reads as TGTGCCAGCAGCTTAAGCTCCGGGGACGAGCAGTACGTC. This sequence encodes CASSLSSGDEQYV.

This rearrangement joins TRBV29-1 to TRBJ2-3; tentative D call: TRBD2 (6 bases). The CDR3 contains 14 residues. Trimming shortened V by 3 bases and J by 4 bases, and 14 bases separated the two germline ends. CDR1 and CDR2 (germline): SQVTM, ANQGSEA. The CDR3 DNA sequence: TGCAGCGTTGAGACCTCGGCGGGGTCAGATACGCAGTATTTT. As protein: CSVETSAGSDTQYF.

The J gene is TRBJ2-1, the V gene TRBV10-3; no firm D call. Germline values: CDR1 ENHRY, CDR2 SYGVKD. The V end lost 6 bases, the J end lost 0 bases, and 9 bases lay between the germline ends. This CDR3 is built from 14 residues. In DNA, the CDR3 is TGTGCCATCAGGGCCCAGAGCTCCTACAATGAGCAGTTCTTC. It specifies CAIRAQSSYNEQFF.

This clonotype has just a few counts. This rearrangement joins TRBV7-2 to TRBJ2-3; D could derive from TRBD1 or TRBD2 (5 bases each). The V end lost 1 base, the J end lost 5 bases, and 22 bases lay between the germline ends. CDR1 is SGHTA, CDR2 FQGNSA, per germline. This CDR3 region has 18 residues. The DNA for the CDR3 is TGTGCCAGCAGCTTAGAGCCTTTGGGACCTACAAGGTTAGATACGCAGTATTTT. This codes for CASSLEPLGPTRLDTQYF. The entire variable domain, with the rest obtained from reference TRBV7-2 and TRBJ2-3, is as follows: GAGVSQSPSNKVTEKGKDVELRCDPISGHTALYWYRQSLGQGLEFLIYFQGNSAPDKSGLPSDRFSAERTGGSVSTLTIQRTQQEDSAVYLCASSLEPLGPTRLDTQYFGPGTRLTVL.

This clonotype was observed many times. A read error may produce the germline difference seen at one junction end. The gene calls are TRBV7-2 and TRBJ1-1, with unresolved D. The length of the CDR3 is 12 residues. Germline V gene data show CDR1 as SGHTA and CDR2 as FQGNSA. The CDR3 reads CASSLAGTEAFF. The CDR3 region has the DNA TGCGCCAGCAGCTTGGCAGGCACTGAAGCTTTCTTT.

The genes are TRBV6-1 and TRBJ2-1; D is unclear. The CDR3 extends over 13 amino acids. The germline V and J ends were trimmed by 4 bases and 16 bases, with 20 bases remaining between them. The germline V gene encodes CDR1 MNHNS and CDR2 SASEGT. The CDR3 region has the DNA TGTGCCAGCAGTGTGATGGGCCTACCTGTAATTTTCTTC. This sequence encodes CASSVMGLPVIFF.

This clonotype was picked up many times. The rearrangement joins TRBV20-1 to TRBJ2-3, with 7 bases matching TRBD2. Germline V lookup: CDR1 DFQATT, CDR2 SNEGSKA (reference sequence). Losses at the gene ends were 3 bases for V and 4 bases for J; bases not matched to a gene: 7. The CDR3 is made up of 14 amino acids. This chain's CDR3 is CSASLPGGADTQYF. The CDR3 DNA reads as TGCAGTGCTAGTTTACCGGGGGGTGCAGATACGCAGTATTTT.

This clonotype was seen a handful of times. V usage is TRBV7-9 and J usage is TRBJ2-5; 7 bases line up with TRBD2. The CDR3 has 17 amino acids. Germline CDR1 and CDR2: SEHNR and FQNEAQ (reference sequence). V lost 5 bases and J lost 2; bases outside the gene matches: 14. CDR3 region: CASSPLARGGTQETQYF. CDR3 in DNA: TGTGCCAGCAGCCCCCTGGCGAGGGGAGGGACTCAAGAGACCCAGTACTTC.

The rearrangement uses TRBV10-3 and TRBJ2-3, with D perhaps matching TRBD1 (6 bases). The CDR3 runs to 15 residues. CDR1 is ENHRY, CDR2 SYGVKD, per germline. Trimming took off 3 bases at V and 4 bases at J, with 14 bases between the two ends. The CDR3 DNA is TGTGCCATCAGTGACGTGACAGGCCAGTCAGATACGCAGTATTTT. Translation gives CAISDVTGQSDTQYF.

In its sample, this clonotype was seen a few times. The chain carries TRBV9 and TRBJ2-2; 9 bases align to TRBD1. The CDR3 contains 18 residues. J was trimmed by 5 bases and V by 0 bases; bases with no gene match: 11. The germline V gene encodes CDR1 SGDLS and CDR2 YYNGEE. CDR3 nucleotide sequence: TGTGCCAGCAGCGTAGCTCCCGCGGGACAGGGTCGGACCGGGGAGCTGTTTTTT. Translated, it gives CASSVAPAGQGRTGELFF.

The sample holds a few counts of this clonotype. This chain links TRBV6-5 with TRBJ2-7; perhaps TRBD1 as D (6 bases). There are 14 residues in the CDR3. CDR1 and CDR2 from the germline V gene are MNHEY and SVGAGI. Deletions cut 6 bases from V and 6 bases from J, with 18 bases between. In DNA form, the CDR3 reads TGTGCCAGCAGGGCTACAGGGACAACAGGCGAGCAGTACTTC. It yields the protein CASRATGTTGEQYF.

This clonotype was counted many times. This chain links TRBV7-2 with TRBJ2-7; tentatively, D is TRBD1 or TRBD2 (6 bases each). Per the germline V gene, CDR1 is SGHTA and CDR2 is FQGNSA. V dropped 4 bases and J dropped 3 bases, with 10 bases sitting between them. There are 13 residues in the CDR3. CDR3 DNA: TGTGCCAGCAGCTACAGGGAGGACTACGAGCAGTACTTC. Amino acid sequence: CASSYREDYEQYF.